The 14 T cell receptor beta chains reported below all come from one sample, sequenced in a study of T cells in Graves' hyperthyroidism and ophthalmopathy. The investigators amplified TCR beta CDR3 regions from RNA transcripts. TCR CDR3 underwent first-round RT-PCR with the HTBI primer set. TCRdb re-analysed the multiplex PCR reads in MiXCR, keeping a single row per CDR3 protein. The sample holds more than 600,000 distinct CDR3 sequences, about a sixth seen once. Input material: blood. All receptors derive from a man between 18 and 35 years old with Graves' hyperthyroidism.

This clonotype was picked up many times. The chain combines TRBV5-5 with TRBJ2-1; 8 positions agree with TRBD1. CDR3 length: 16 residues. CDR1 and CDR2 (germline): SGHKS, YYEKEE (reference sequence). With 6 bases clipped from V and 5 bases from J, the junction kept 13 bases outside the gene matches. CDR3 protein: CASTQGAVTLDNEQFF. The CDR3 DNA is TGTGCCAGCACGCAGGGGGCTGTCACCCTTGACAATGAGCAGTTCTTC. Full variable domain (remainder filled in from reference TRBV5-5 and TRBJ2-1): DAGVTQSPTHLIKTRGQQVTLRCSPISGHKSVSWYQQVLGQGPQFIFQYYEKEERGRGNFPDRFSARQFPNYSSELNVNALLLGDSALYLCASTQGAVTLDNEQFFGPGTRLTVL.

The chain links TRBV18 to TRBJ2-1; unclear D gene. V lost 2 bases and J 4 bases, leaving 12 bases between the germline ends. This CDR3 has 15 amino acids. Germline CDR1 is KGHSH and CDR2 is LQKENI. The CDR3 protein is CASSPGPWGYNEQFF. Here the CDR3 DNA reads TGTGCCAGCTCACCAGGGCCATGGGGATACAATGAGCAGTTCTTC.

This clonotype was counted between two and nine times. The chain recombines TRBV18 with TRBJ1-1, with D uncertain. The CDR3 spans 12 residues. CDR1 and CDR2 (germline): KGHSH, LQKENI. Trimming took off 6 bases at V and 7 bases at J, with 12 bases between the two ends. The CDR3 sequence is CASSRAVNEAFF. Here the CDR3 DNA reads TGTGCCAGCTCTAGGGCAGTGAATGAAGCTTTCTTT.

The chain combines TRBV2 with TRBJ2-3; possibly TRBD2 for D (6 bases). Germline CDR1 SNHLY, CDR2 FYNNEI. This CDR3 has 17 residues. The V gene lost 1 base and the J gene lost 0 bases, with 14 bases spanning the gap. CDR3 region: CASSEVGERASTDTQYF. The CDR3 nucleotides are TGTGCCAGCAGTGAAGTTGGGGAGCGGGCTAGCACAGATACGCAGTATTTT.

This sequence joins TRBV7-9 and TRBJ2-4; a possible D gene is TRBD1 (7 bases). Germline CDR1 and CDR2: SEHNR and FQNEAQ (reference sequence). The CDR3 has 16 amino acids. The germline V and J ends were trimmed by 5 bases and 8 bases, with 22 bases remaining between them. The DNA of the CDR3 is TGTGCCAGCAGCCCCTCCGGGGGACAGTTCGCGGACATTCAGTACTTC. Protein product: CASSPSGGQFADIQYF.

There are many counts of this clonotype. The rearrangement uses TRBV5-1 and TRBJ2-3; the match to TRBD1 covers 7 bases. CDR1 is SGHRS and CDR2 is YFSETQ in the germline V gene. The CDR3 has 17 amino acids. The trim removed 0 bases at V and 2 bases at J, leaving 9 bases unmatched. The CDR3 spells CASSLGLTGDSTDTQYF. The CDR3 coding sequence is TGCGCCAGCAGCTTGGGCCTTACAGGGGATTCCACAGATACGCAGTATTTT.

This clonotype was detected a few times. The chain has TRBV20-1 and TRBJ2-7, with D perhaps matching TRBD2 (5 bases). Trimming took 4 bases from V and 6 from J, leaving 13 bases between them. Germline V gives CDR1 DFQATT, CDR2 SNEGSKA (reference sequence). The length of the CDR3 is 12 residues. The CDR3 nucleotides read TGCAGTGCTACCACGGATCGGGGCGAGCAGTACTTC. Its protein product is CSATTDRGEQYF.

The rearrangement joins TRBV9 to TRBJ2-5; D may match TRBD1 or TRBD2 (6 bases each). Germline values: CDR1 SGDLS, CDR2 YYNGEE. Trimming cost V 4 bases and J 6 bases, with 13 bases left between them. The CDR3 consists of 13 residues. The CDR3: CASSQGGFKTQYF. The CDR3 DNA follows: TGTGCCAGCAGCCAAGGGGGGTTCAAGACCCAGTACTTC.

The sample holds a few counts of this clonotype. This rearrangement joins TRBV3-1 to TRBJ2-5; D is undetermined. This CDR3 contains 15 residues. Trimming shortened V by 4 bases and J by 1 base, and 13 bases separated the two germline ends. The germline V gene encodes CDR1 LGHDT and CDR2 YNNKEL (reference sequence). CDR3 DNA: TGTGCCAGCAGCCTTGGTTTTGGTATCCAAGAGACCCAGTACTTC. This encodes CASSLGFGIQETQYF.

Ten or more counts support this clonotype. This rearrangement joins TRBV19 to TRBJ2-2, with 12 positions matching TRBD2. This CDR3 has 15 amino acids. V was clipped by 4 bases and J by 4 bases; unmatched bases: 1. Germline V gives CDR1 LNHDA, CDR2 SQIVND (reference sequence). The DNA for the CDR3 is TGTGCCAGTAGTACGGGACTAGCGGGCACCGGGGAGCTGTTTTTT. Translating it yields CASSTGLAGTGELFF.

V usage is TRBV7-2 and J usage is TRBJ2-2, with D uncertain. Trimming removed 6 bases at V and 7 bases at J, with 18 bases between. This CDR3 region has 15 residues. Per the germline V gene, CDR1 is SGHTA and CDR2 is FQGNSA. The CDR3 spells CASSPRVGLGGELFF. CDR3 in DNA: TGTGCCAGCAGTCCCCGTGTGGGCCTCGGCGGGGAGCTGTTTTTT.

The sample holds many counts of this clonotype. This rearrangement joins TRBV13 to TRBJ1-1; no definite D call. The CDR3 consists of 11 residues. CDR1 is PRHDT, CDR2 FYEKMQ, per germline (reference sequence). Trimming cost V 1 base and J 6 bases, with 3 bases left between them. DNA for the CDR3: TGTGCCAGCAGCTTAGCCCCTGAAGCTTTCTTT. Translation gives CASSLAPEAFF.

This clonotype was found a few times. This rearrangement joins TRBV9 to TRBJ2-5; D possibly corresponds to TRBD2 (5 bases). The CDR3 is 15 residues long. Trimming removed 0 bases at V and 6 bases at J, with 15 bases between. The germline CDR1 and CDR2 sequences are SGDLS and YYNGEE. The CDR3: CASSVDGRETKTQYF. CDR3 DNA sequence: TGTGCCAGCAGCGTAGATGGACGGGAAACAAAGACCCAGTACTTC.

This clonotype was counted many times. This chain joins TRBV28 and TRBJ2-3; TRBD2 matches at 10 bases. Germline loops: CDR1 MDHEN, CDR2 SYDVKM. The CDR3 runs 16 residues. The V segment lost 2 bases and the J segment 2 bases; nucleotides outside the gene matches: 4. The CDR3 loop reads CASSLQREGPTDTQYF. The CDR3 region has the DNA TGTGCCAGCAGTTTACAGCGGGAGGGCCCCACAGATACGCAGTATTTT.